These T cell receptor beta chains were read from a single sample in a study of PD-L1 blockade in urothelial cancer. Assay used: immunoSEQ multiplex PCR; TCRdb lists only in-frame clones, some missing. This sample has about 80,000 clones, with 85% found just once. The source was PBMCs, collected around atezolizumab (anti-PD-L1) treatment. The receptors shown here come from a man in his forties with urothelial cancer. CDR3s include the opening cysteine and the closing phenylalanine or tryptophan. The D gene is left open where the match is weak. Not all rows give a size; the values are once, few, many and, for expanded clones, a class.

d_call j_call v_call clone_size cdr3_nt cdr3_aa
NA TRBJ2-2 TRBV19 NA TGTGCCAGTAAGAAGGAGATTGATACCGGGGAGCTGTTTTTT CASKKEIDTGELFF
NA TRBJ2-7 TRBV5-5 NA TGTGCCAGCAGCTGGGCGGACACAACCCTTGGCTACGAGCAGTACTTC CASSWADTTLGYEQYF
TRBD1 TRBJ1-2 TRBV5-1 NA TGCGCCAGCAGCTCTACAGGGGGTGCGGATGGCTACACCTTC CASSSTGGADGYTF
NA TRBJ2-7 TRBV21-1 NA TGTGCCAGCAGCCTTGGGAGGGCCGGGCCGGTTTACTGCGAGCAGTACTTC CASSLGRAGPVYCEQYF
TRBD1 TRBJ2-7 TRBV5-1 NA TGCGCCAGCAGCCTTAGGACAGGGGCCTACGAGCAGTACTTC CASSLRTGAYEQYF
NA TRBJ2-7 TRBV11-2 NA TGTGCCAGCAGCGAACAAATCACTCAGGGAGAGCAGTACTTC CASSEQITQGEQYF
NA TRBJ2-7 TRBV7-8 NA TGTGCCAGCAGCTCCAGGGGAGGGGGCTACGAGCAGTACTTC CASSSRGGGYEQYF
TRBD2 TRBJ2-7 TRBV5-1 NA TGCGCCAGCAGCCGTTCTGAAGCGGGAGCCCCAAACCACGAGCAGTACTTC CASSRSEAGAPNHEQYF
TRBD2 TRBJ2-2 TRBV5-1 NA TGCGCCAGCAGCTCCACCCGGGGGGACACCGGGGAGCTGTTTTTT CASSSTRGDTGELFF
NA TRBJ2-3 TRBV5-4 NA TGTGCCAGCAGCTTGGCCCCGACAGCTAGCACAGATACGCAGTATTTT CASSLAPTASTDTQYF
NA TRBJ2-7 TRBV28 NA TGTGCCAGCAGTTCCAGGGGCTACGAGCAGTACTTC CASSSRGYEQYF
TRBD2 TRBJ2-7 TRBV7-6 once TGTGCCAGCAGCTTAGGGGTCGGGACTAGATACGAGCAGTACTTC CASSLGVGTRYEQYF
NA TRBJ1-2 TRBV5-1 NA TGCGCCAGCAGCTTGGAGCAGGCGCCTTTTGTCTACACCTTC CASSLEQAPFVYTF
NA TRBJ2-3 TRBV7-7 few TGTGCTAGCAGCCGCACAGCGGAAGATACGCAGTATTTT CASSRTAEDTQYF
TRBD1 TRBJ2-1 TRBV6-1 NA TGTGCCAGCAGTCCCGACTTTGACAGGGGTGAGCAGTTCTTC CASSPDFDRGEQFF
TRBD2 TRBJ2-1 TRBV7-9 NA TGTGCCAGCAGCTCCGGGACTAGCGGGGCAGCGCAGTTCTTC CASSSGTSGAAQFF
NA TRBJ2-5 TRBV19 NA TGTGCCAGTAGTCAGGTCACCAGTCTCCAAGAGACCCAGTACTTC CASSQVTSLQETQYF
TRBD1 TRBJ1-5 TRBV18 NA TGTGCCAGCTCACGGGACAGTGGGATGCGAAATCAGCCCCAGCATTTT CASSRDSGMRNQPQHF
TRBD1 TRBJ2-7 TRBV9 NA TGTGCCAGCAGCTTAGTGGGGGACAGGGACGGCGAGCAGTACTTC CASSLVGDRDGEQYF
NA TRBJ1-5 TRBV15 NA TGTGCCACCAGCAGAGCGACAGGAGTTAGTCAGCCCCAGCATTTT CATSRATGVSQPQHF
TRBD1 TRBJ1-5 TRBV6-1 NA TGTGCCAGCAGCCTCACAGGGGGCTTCAATCAGCCCCAGCATTTT CASSLTGGFNQPQHF
TRBD1 TRBJ2-1 TRBV25-1 few TGTGCCAGCAGTGAGGACAGGGCCGGTGAGCAGTTCTTC CASSEDRAGEQFF
NA TRBJ1-2 TRBV7-2 once TGTGCCAGCAGACCAGGGTTGCCCTTCAAGTATGGCTACACCTTC CASRPGLPFKYGYTF
NA TRBJ2-1 TRBV5-1 NA TGCGCCAGCAGCTTGCGATCTGTCGGAGCCTACAATGAGCAGTTCTTC CASSLRSVGAYNEQFF
TRBD2 TRBJ2-5 TRBV13 NA TGTGCCAGCAGAGGGACTAGCGCCCAAGAGACCCAGTACTTC CASRGTSAQETQYF
TRBD2 TRBJ2-3 TRBV27 NA TGTGCCAGCAGTCGGGTCTCGGGAGGGGGATCATACCCATATACGCAGTATTTT CASSRVSGGGSYPYTQYF
NA TRBJ1-1 TRBV5-4 NA TGTGCCAGCAGCTTGAGACTCCCGAACACTGAAGCTTTCTTT CASSLRLPNTEAFF
NA TRBJ1-1 TRBV2 NA TGTGCCAGCAGTGAATCGCAGGGGAACACTGAAGCTTTCTTT CASSESQGNTEAFF
TRBD1 TRBJ2-7 TRBV6-6 NA TGTGCCAGCAGTTACCCGGGACAGAGCTCCTACGAGCAGTACTTC CASSYPGQSSYEQYF
TRBD2 TRBJ2-1 TRBV29-1 NA TGCAGCCTCGGACTAGCCTCTCGCGAGCAGTTCTTC CSLGLASREQFF
TRBD2 TRBJ2-3 TRBV5-1 NA TGCGCCAGCAGCTTGGAGGGACTAGCAACAGATACGCAGTATTTT CASSLEGLATDTQYF
TRBD2 TRBJ2-3 TRBV30 NA TGTGCCTGGGATTGGGGAGGGTACACAGATACGCAGTATTTT CAWDWGGYTDTQYF
TRBD2 TRBJ2-1 TRBV6-5 NA TGTGCCGTCACTAGCGCGCACAATGAGCAGTTCTTC CAVTSAHNEQFF
TRBD2 TRBJ2-1 TRBV27 NA TGTGCCAGCATCCCAACTAGCGAGAGCTCCTACAATGAGCAGTTCTTC CASIPTSESSYNEQFF
TRBD2 TRBJ2-3 TRBV27 NA TGTGCCAGCAGTTTGCGGGAGCGGGGTACGCAGTATTTT CASSLRERGTQYF
NA TRBJ2-3 TRBV5-6 few TGTGCCAGCAGTCGTTTACAGAGACAGGCAGATACGCAGTATTTT CASSRLQRQADTQYF
NA TRBJ2-7 TRBV7-2 NA TGTGCCAGCAGCTTGAAGATTATCGGGACAACCCGTTTC CASSLKIIGTTRF
NA TRBJ2-7 TRBV9 once TGTGCCAGCAGCGTAGTCGGGCGGGGGCTTCGCAACGAGCAGTACTTC CASSVVGRGLRNEQYF
NA TRBJ2-2 TRBV11-3 NA TGTGCCAGCAGCTTAGCCAGGAACACCGGGGAGCTGTTTTTT CASSLARNTGELFF
TRBD1 TRBJ1-4 TRBV11-3 NA TGTGCCAGCAGCCACGAGGGGACAGGGGGCGATGAAAAACTGTTTTTT CASSHEGTGGDEKLFF
NA TRBJ2-2 TRBV27 few TGTGCCAGCACTGGGGCGGGAACTACCGGGGAGCTGTTTTTT CASTGAGTTGELFF
NA TRBJ1-3 TRBV27 NA TGTGCCAGCAGTTTATACCCCGGCGGTGGAAACACCATATATTTT CASSLYPGGGNTIYF
TRBD1 TRBJ2-7 TRBV7-3 NA TGTGCCAGCAGCTCAGGGGGCGCTTCCTACGAGCAGTACTTC CASSSGGASYEQYF
TRBD2 TRBJ2-3 TRBV5-1 NA TGCGCCAGCAGCTTCTTAGCGGGAGAGACAGATACGCAGTATTTT CASSFLAGETDTQYF
NA TRBJ2-7 TRBV7-2 NA TGTGCCAGCAGCTTAGCGGGGCCGAGCTCCTACGAGCAGTACTTC CASSLAGPSSYEQYF
NA TRBJ2-4 TRBV7-9 NA TGTGCCAGCAGCTTTGAGGGAAGCAAAAACATTCAGTACTTC CASSFEGSKNIQYF